The clone carrying this TCR beta chain has a single count. This may stem from a read error, because a much larger clone lies one nucleotide away. TCRbeta libraries were built with three rounds of nested PCR, modified from ARM-PCR. TCRdb processed the multiplex PCR reads anew with MiXCR; each CDR3 protein has one entry. Here the sample spans about 43,000 distinct CDR3 sequences, 60% being singletons. RNA was extracted from bulk tissue without any cell sorting. Distant lung tissue was collected more than 3 cm away from the tumor edge. This entry comes from a study of tumor and adjacent non-tumor tissue in lung cancer. The receptor was isolated from a man in his fifties with non-small cell lung cancer. Sequences were obtained from distant non-tumor lung tissue.

CDR3 residues: CASRGGLEPRHF. The CDR3 DNA reads as TGTGCCAGCAGAGGGGGCCTAGAGCCCCGGCATTTT. The chain has TRBV6-2 or TRBV6-3 and TRBJ1-5; 7 nucleotides match TRBD1. The CDR3 consists of 12 residues. Germline CDR1 MNHEY, CDR2 SVGEGT.